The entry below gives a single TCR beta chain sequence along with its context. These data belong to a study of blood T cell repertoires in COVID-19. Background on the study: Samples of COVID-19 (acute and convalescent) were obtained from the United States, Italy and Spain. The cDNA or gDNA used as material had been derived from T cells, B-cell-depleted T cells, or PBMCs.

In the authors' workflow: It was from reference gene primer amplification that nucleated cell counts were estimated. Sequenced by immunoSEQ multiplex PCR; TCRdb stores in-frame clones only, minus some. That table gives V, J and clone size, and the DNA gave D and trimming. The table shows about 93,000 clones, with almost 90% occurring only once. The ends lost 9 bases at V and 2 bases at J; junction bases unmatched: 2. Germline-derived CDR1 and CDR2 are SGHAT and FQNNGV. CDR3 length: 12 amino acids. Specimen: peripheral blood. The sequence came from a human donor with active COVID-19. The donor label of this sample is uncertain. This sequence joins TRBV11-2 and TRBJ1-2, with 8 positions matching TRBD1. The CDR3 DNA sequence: TGTGCCAGTGGGACAGGAAACTATGGCTACACCTTC. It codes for CASGTGNYGYTF.